This T cell receptor beta chain emerged from a study of chemoradiotherapy in HPV16-positive cancers. Generated by immunoSEQ multiplex PCR, the TCRdb table keeps only in-frame clones and is missing some. The sample has about 9,200 clones; around 82% are singletons. Germline-derived CDR1 and CDR2 are SGDLS and YYNGEE. The CDR3 has 15 amino acids. With 4 bases removed from V and 4 bases from J, the gap between germline ends came to 17 bases. The chain couples TRBV9 to TRBJ1-2; a possible D gene is TRBD1 (6 bases). The TCR originated in a human donor with HPV-associated anogenital cancer. Collection took place from a patient who underwent chemoradiotherapy. DNA for the CDR3: TGTGCCAGCAGCCCCCGAGGTGGGGGGGCCTATGGCTACACCTTC. It translates to CASSPRGGGAYGYTF. The full variable domain, in which reference TRBV9 and TRBJ1-2 provide the parts outside the CDR3, is DSGVTQTPKHLITATGQRVTLRCSPRSGDLSVYWYQQSLDQGLQFLIQYYNGEERAKGNILERFSAQQFPDLHSELNLSSLELGDSALYFCASSPRGGGAYGYTFGSGTRLTVV.